This T cell receptor (beta chain) emerged from a study of shared clonotypes between healthy human individuals. Study at large: The donor group consisted of a couple of women and three men, aged 18 to 49.

This CDR3 has 11 residues. Germline lookup yields CDR1 MNHNY and CDR2 SVGAGI (reference sequence). V was shortened by 6 bases and J by 4 bases, with 3 bases between the two germline ends. The table lists this clone with a count of one. Distinct nucleotide sequences in the sample also encode this CDR3. Profiled with immunoSEQ multiplex PCR; TCRdb holds only in-frame clones, not every one. The table lists about 2.3 million clones, just over 90% of them singletons. The sample was naive CD4+ T cells from PBMCs. Subset noted: CD45RA+ positively selected. The rearrangement uses TRBV6-6 and TRBJ1-4, with D unresolved. The TCR originated in a young man in good health. Some clones in this sample may be carry-over from other donors' samples. CDR3 nucleotides: TGTGCCAGCAGGGGTAATGAAAAACTGTTTTTT. Its translation: CASRGNEKLFF.